This entry concerns a single TCR beta chain. This clone's antigen is unknown. Base qualities are missing; no much larger clone stands one base away. The source of the sample is a study of vaccination and CD4 T cells after COVID-19 (dated 2022 in TCRdb). Regarding the study in general: Convalescent patients had a positive SARS-CoV-2 result on nasal swab PCR, and of these patients, fewer than ten had mild disease and one had severe disease. Each participant got two doses of either the Pfizer-BioNTech BNT162b2 vaccine (n=8) or the Moderna mRNA-1273 vaccine (n=2). The cultures were stimulated with overlapping spike peptide pools from SARS-CoV-2 and from the common cold coronaviruses HCoV-NL63, HCoV-OC43 and HCoV-229E. Post-vaccine blood samples were obtained a median of approximately 70 days after the second vaccine dose, with a range of roughly 12 to 250 days. Post-COVID blood samples from convalescent patients were collected a median of roughly 100 days after diagnosis, with a range of roughly 35 to 161 days. Control cultures received a CEFX viral epitope pool as the positive control, an HIV-1 Nef peptide pool as the negative control, or no peptide. Six males and four females were included in the convalescent cohort, with two Hispanic individuals, seven Caucasians, two Asians and one multiracial person represented. The spike-specific CD4+ TCR repertoire was compared before and after mRNA vaccination in approximately ten COVID-19 convalescent patients and a handful of infection-naive healthy vaccine recipients. The paper as a whole reports these results and caveats: Among the post-vaccine SARS-CoV-2-reactive clones in convalescent patients, a median about 86% showed up only after vaccination, which suggests vaccine-specific priming. Although the median number of SARS-CoV-2-reactive clonotypes went up from 20 to 25 after infection to some 40 after vaccination, the increase was not significant. Of the vaccine-specific clones found in convalescent patients, nearly all (304 of 307) were mono-reactive for SARS-CoV-2 spike instead of being cross-reactive with common cold coronaviruses. Relatively few convalescent patients were included in the study, and early timepoints after natural infection were not analyzed.

The library was produced with PCR. DNA from cultured CD4+ T cells underwent TCR sequencing with the Oncomine TCR Beta short-read assay at the Johns Hopkins FTIC core. Genomic DNA was extracted from the cultured CD4+ T cells with the QIAamp micro DNA kit. Oncomine TCR Beta libraries made from cultured CD4+ T cells were pooled using unique dual indexes and sequenced on an Illumina iSeq 100. The published analysis was carried out like this. Non-productive sequences were removed, and CDR3s not starting with C, not ending with F or W, or shorter than 7 amino acids were discarded. The MANAFEST web application identified antigen-specific clonotypes by comparing peptide-stimulated wells against reference wells and other culture wells. Positive clones required FDR below 0.05, an odds ratio above 5, and productive frequency above 0.1% in at least two of three replicate wells. Cross-reactive clonotypes were defined as significantly expanded in both SARS-CoV-2 spike wells and at least one common cold coronavirus spike condition. Similarity between CDR3 sequences was evaluated in R version 3.6.1 using Levenshtein distances (stringdist) and unrooted phylogenetic trees (ape). TCRdb applied fastp at Q25 and MiXCR to the public reads, then kept only in-frame beta chains. Each entry merges the rows of one CDR3 protein and shows their most common DNA and genes. TCRdb's processing, not the authors' own work, is the source of the V and J calls. The sample data list around 20,000 distinct CDR3 sequences, and 54% of these were observed just once. About 13% of the sample belongs to the ten largest clones.

What the treatment or condition label conveys for this sample: approximately 9-day PBMC culture with coronavirus spike peptide pools or control peptides (ViraFEST assay). To expand antigen-specific T cells with peptide pools and then pick out the expanded clonotypes through TCR sequencing, the study relied on the ViraFEST assay. The positive SARS-CoV-2 PCR tests of the convalescent patients were dated from March to December 2020, before the Alpha, Beta and Delta variants emerged in the United States. PBMCs were cultured at a few million per well in IMDM supplemented with approximately 5.3% human AB serum and 9 to 10 IU/ml IL-2, with around 10 ug/ml peptide pools added. Half of the culture medium was replaced with fresh IL-2-containing medium on days 3 and 7. CD4+ T cells were isolated after roughly eleven days of culture through negative selection using the EasySep CD4+ T cell isolation kit. Ficoll-Paque Plus gradient centrifugation was used to isolate PBMCs from whole blood, and the isolated PBMCs were then either used fresh or cryopreserved at -140C. In general, triplicate wells were set up for every culture condition.

From its cysteine to its phenylalanine, the CDR3 spans 13 amino acids. Only CDR3 DNA is held: 39 bases, read in frame from base 1. According to the germline V gene (reference sequence), CDR1 reads DFQATT and CDR2 reads SNEGSKA. V is cut back by 7 bases and J by 6 bases, with 4 bases in the junction unmatched. The receptor was isolated from a human donor who had recovered from COVID-19. The sample comprised CD4+ T cells from blood, cultured in vitro. The V and J genes are TRBV20-1 and TRBJ2-1; the junction holds 12 bases that match TRBD2. The nucleotides read TGCAGTGTCCCTAGCGGGGGGGGCAATGAGCAGTTCTTC. Protein translation: CSVPSGGGNEQFF.